Sequencing of this T cell receptor beta chain was carried out in a study of blood T cell repertoires in COVID-19. In the study overall: Material from acute and convalescent COVID-19 was sourced from the United States, Italy and Spain. Nucleic acid was either cDNA or gDNA, and it came from T cells, B-cell-depleted T cells, or PBMCs.

Original methodology: Amplification of reference gene primers was used by the study to estimate nucleated cell counts. TCRdb keeps only in-frame clones here, not all; method: immunoSEQ multiplex PCR. V, J and clone size reflect that table, while D and trimming were determined from the DNA. The sample shows 450,000 or so clones, less than 95% of them seen only once. This CDR3 comprises 14 residues. Germline V gene sequence: CDR1 SGDLS, CDR2 YYNGEE. The V gene end was trimmed by 3 bases and the J gene end by 3 bases; junction bases not matched to a gene: 1. Cohort 3 donors were reported recovered after two negative PCRs, clearance, or symptom resolution.

Sequencing was carried out using PBMCs or T cells enriched from blood (not recorded which). The sequence was obtained from a man between 18 and 29 years old who had recovered from COVID-19. This chain joins TRBV9 and TRBJ1-5, with 9 bases that match TRBD1. The CDR3 loop reads CASSDRGLNQPQHF. CDR3 coding DNA: TGTGCCAGCAGCGACAGGGGGCTCAATCAGCCCCAGCATTTT.